This T cell receptor (beta chain) comes out of a study of PD-L1 blockade in urothelial cancer. This CDR3 has 13 amino acids. Trimming cost V 3 bases and J 1 base, with 7 bases left between them. Germline-derived CDR1 and CDR2 are SGHRS and YFSETQ. Data came from immunoSEQ multiplex PCR; TCRdb stores just in-frame clones and leaves some out. The data contain about 84,000 clones, 82% of them singletons. A few counts support this clone. This clonotype was obtained from a man aged 70 or older with urothelial cancer. The sample consisted of PBMCs, taken around atezolizumab (anti-PD-L1) treatment. The chain links TRBV5-1 to TRBJ1-1; D is perhaps TRBD1 (5 bases). This CDR3 is CASSSTGNTEAFF. DNA of the CDR3: TGCGCCAGCAGCTCCACAGGGAACACTGAAGCTTTCTTT.